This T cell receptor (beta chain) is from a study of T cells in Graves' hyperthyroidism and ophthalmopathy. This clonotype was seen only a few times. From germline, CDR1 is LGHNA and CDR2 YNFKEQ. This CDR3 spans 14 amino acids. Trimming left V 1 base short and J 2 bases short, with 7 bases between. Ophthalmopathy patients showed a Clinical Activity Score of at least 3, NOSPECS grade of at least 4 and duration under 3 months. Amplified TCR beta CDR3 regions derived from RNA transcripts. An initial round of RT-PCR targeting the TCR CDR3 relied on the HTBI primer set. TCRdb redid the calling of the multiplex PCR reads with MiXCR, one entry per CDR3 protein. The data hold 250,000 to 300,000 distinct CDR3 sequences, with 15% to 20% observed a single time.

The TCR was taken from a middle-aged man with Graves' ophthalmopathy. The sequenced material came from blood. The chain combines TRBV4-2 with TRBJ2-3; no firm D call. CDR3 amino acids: CASSQVAVTDTQYF. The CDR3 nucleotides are TGTGCCAGCAGCCAAGTGGCGGTCACAGATACGCAGTATTTT.